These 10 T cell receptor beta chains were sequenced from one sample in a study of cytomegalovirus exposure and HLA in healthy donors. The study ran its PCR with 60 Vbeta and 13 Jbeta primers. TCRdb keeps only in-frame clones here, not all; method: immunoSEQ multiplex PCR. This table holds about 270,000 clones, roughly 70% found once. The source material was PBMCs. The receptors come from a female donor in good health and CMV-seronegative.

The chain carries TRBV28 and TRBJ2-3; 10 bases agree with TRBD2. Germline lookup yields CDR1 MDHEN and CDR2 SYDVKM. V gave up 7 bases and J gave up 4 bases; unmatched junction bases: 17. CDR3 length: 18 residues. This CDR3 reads CASTPGVAGGLSPDTQYF. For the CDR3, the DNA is TGTGCCAGCACCCCTGGGGTAGCGGGAGGTTTAAGCCCAGATACGCAGTATTTT.

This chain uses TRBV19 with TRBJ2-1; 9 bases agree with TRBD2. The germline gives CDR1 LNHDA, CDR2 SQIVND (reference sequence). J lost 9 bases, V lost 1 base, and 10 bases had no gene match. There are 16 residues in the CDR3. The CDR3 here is CASSIAASGRLREQFF. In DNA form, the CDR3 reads TGTGCCAGTAGTATAGCCGCGAGCGGGAGGCTCCGTGAGCAGTTCTTC.

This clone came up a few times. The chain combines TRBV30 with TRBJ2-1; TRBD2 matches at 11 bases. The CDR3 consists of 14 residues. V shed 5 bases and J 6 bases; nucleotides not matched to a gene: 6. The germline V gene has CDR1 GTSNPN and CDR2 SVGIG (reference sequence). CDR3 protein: CAWDSGRAGNEQFF. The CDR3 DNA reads TGTGCCTGGGATAGCGGGAGGGCCGGCAATGAGCAGTTCTTC.

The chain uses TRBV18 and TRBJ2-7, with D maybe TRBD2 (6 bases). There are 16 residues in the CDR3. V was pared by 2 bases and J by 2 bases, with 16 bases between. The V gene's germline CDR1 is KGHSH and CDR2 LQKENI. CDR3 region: CASSPYRDSIPYEQYF. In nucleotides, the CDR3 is TGTGCCAGCTCACCATACCGGGACTCGATCCCCTACGAGCAGTACTTC.

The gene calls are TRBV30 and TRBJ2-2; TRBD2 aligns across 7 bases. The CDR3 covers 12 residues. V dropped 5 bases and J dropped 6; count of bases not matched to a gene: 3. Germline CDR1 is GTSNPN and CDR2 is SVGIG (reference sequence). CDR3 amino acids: CAWGLESGELFF. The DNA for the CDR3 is TGTGCCTGGGGACTAGAGTCCGGGGAGCTGTTTTTT.

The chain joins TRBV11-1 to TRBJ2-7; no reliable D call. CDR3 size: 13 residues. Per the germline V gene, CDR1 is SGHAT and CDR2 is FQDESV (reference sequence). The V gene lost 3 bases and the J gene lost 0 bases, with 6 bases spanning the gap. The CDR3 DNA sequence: TGTGCCAGCAGCTTTCCCAGCTCCTACGAGCAGTACTTC. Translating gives CASSFPSSYEQYF.

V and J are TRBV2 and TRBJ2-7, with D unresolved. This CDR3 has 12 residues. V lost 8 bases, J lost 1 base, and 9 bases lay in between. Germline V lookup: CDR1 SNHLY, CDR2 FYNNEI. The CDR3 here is CASSPGSYEQYF. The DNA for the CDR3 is TGTGCCAGCTCTCCAGGATCCTACGAGCAGTACTTC.

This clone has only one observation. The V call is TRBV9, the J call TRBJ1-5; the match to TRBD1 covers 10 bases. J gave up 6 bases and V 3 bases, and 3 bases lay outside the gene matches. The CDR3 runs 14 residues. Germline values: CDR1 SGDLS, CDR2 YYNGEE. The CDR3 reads CASSAGQGGQPQHF. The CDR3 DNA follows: TGTGCCAGCAGCGCCGGACAGGGGGGTCAGCCCCAGCATTTT.

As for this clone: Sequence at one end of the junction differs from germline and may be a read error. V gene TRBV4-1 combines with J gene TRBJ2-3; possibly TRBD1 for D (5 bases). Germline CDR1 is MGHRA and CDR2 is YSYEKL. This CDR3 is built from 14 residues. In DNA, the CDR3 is TGCGCCAGCAGCCAAGAGTTCAGCACAGGTACGCAGTATTTT. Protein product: CASSQEFSTGTQYF.

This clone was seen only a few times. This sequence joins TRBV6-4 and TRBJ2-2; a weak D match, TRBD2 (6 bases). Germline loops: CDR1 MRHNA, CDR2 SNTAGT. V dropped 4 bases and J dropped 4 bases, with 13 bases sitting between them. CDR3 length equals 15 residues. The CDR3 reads CASSVSSEGTGELFF. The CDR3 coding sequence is TGTGCCAGCAGTGTATCTAGCGAGGGCACCGGGGAGCTGTTTTTT.